These 4 T cell receptor beta chains were all obtained from the same sample, sequenced in a study of T-cell memory formation after mild COVID-19. A single record per CDR3 protein comes from TCRdb applying MiXCR to the 5' RACE reads. The sample holds just under 350,000 distinct CDR3 sequences, 13% seen once. Sequencing was carried out using PBMCs or a T cell subset sorted from them (not recorded which). The receptors originated from a man younger than 35 who had mild COVID-19 (a few samples of this study predate the infection). Cell type and time point are not known.

The chain employs TRBV9 and TRBJ2-1; D may be TRBD1 (5 bases). This CDR3 is built from 15 residues. The V end was cut by 2 bases, the J end by 4 bases, with 13 bases between. The germline gives CDR1 SGDLS, CDR2 YYNGEE. The CDR3: CASSVRSDSYNEQFF. The CDR3 coding sequence is TGTGCCAGCAGCGTCCGATCCGACAGTTACAATGAGCAGTTCTTC. The whole variable domain, filled in from reference TRBV9 and TRBJ2-1, reads DSGVTQTPKHLITATGQRVTLRCSPRSGDLSVYWYQQSLDQGLQFLIQYYNGEERAKGNILERFSAQQFPDLHSELNLSSLELGDSALYFCASSVRSDSYNEQFFGPGTRLTVL.

The V and J genes are TRBV14 and TRBJ1-1; D unclear. Germline CDR1 SGHDN, CDR2 FVKESK. The V and J ends lost 7 bases and 1 base respectively, with 10 bases between them. This CDR3 has 13 amino acids. The CDR3: CASKVRTNTEAFF. The CDR3 bases are TGTGCCAGCAAAGTCCGGACGAACACTGAAGCTTTCTTT. Drawing the rest from reference TRBV14 and TRBJ1-1, the complete variable domain is EAGVTQFPSHSVIEKGQTVTLRCDPISGHDNLYWYRRVMGKEIKFLLHFVKESKQDESGMPNNRFLAERTGGTYSTLKVQPAELEDSGVYFCASKVRTNTEAFFGQGTRLTVV.

This clonotype was detected a few times. The chain recombines TRBV7-3 with TRBJ2-7; 8 bases map to TRBD1. Germline lookup yields CDR1 SGHTA and CDR2 FQGTGA. There are 13 residues in the CDR3. The trim removed 5 bases at V and 6 bases at J, leaving 6 bases unmatched. DNA of the CDR3: TGTGCCAGCAGCCAAGGACAGGGTGGCGAGCAGTACTTC. Amino acids: CASSQGQGGEQYF.

The rearrangement links TRBV11-2 to TRBJ2-1, with D perhaps TRBD1 or TRBD2 (5 bases each). In germline, CDR1 is SGHAT, CDR2 FQNNGV. V gave up 1 base and J gave up 6 bases, with 16 bases separating them. The CDR3 extends over 16 amino acids. DNA for the CDR3: TGTGCCAGCAGCTTAGCACTCAGGGAGATCCGCAATGAGCAGTTCTTC. It translates to CASSLALREIRNEQFF.